The T cell receptor beta chain under discussion was sequenced for a study of CD8 T cells in ankylosing spondylitis. Study results and limitations: Disease-associated clones were reportedly significantly overrepresented in matched ankylosing spondylitis synovial fluid. Earlier reports found some motif variants in synovial fluid and blood in reactive arthritis. Clones that were linked to disease were CD8+ and were relatively rare in peripheral blood. Seemingly distinctive of ankylosing spondylitis blood was a TCR beta motif formed by eight highly homologous variants.

This clonotype showed up many times. Its specificity is unknown. The germline V gene has CDR1 MNHEY and CDR2 SMNVEV (reference sequence). CDR3 length: 12 amino acids. The V and J ends lost 5 bases and 3 bases respectively, with 8 bases between them. Quantitative 5'-RACE with molecular barcodes was used to make the TCR beta libraries. TCRdb re-analysed the 5' RACE reads in MiXCR, keeping a single row per CDR3 protein. The data contain approximately 500,000 distinct CDR3 sequences, roughly an eighth of them singletons. This clonotype originated in a male donor with ankylosing spondylitis. The sample was blood, either unsorted or a sorted T cell fraction (not recorded which). The rearrangement joins TRBV27 to TRBJ2-7; D perhaps matches TRBD2 (6 bases). CDR3 sequence (DNA): TGTGCCAGCAGTGGTAGCGGCTACGAGCAGTACTTC. Translating it yields CASSGSGYEQYF.